The rows below give T cell receptor beta chains drawn from one sample of a study of T cells in Graves' hyperthyroidism and ophthalmopathy. One entry per CDR3 protein results from TCRdb running MiXCR on the multiplex PCR reads. The sample holds some 460,000 distinct CDR3 sequences, around a sixth seen once. Specimen: blood. All receptors come from a woman under 30 with Graves' hyperthyroidism. CDR3s include the opening cysteine and the closing phenylalanine or tryptophan. D genes are given only for firm matches. Clone sizes are given selectively: once, few, many, or a class where the clone is expanded.

j_gene	v_gene	abundance	d_gene	CDR3nt	CDR3aa
TRBJ2-7	TRBV2	many	TRBD1	TGTGCCAGCAGTGAAAGAAGAGGGGGCAATGAGCAGTACTTC	CASSERRGGNEQYF
TRBJ1-2	TRBV5-6	many	-	TGTGCCAGCTGGGATTTAGTAAGAAGGCCGTATGGCTACACCTTC	CASWDLVRRPYGYTF
TRBJ2-5	TRBV7-2	many	-	TGTGCCAGCAGCCGGATGCTGAGTGAAGAGACCCAGTACTTC	CASSRMLSEETQYF
TRBJ2-2	TRBV7-6	many	TRBD1	TGTGCCAGCAGCTTTCATGCCGGGACAGAGATCAACACCGGGGAGCTGTTTTTT	CASSFHAGTEINTGELFF
TRBJ1-2	TRBV30	-	TRBD1	TGTGCCGGCCGGGGACAGGGAGGCATCTATGGCTACACCTTC	CAGRGQGGIYGYTF
TRBJ2-3	TRBV5-1	many	-	TGCGCCAGCAGCTTGAAGTGGCCCGTATCGAGCACAGATACGCAGTATTTT	CASSLKWPVSSTDTQYF
TRBJ2-2	TRBV5-5	-	TRBD2	TGTGCCAGCAGCCCTAGACTAGCGGGAGAATCGGGCACCGGGGAGCTGTTTTTT	CASSPRLAGESGTGELFF
TRBJ1-2	TRBV11-3	many	-	TGTGCCAGCAGCTTAGAGACTGGGTCGGCTGAATATGGCTACACCTTC	CASSLETGSAEYGYTF
TRBJ2-1	TRBV6-6	many	-	TGTGCCAGCAGTTACTCTTCCCGCACGGAGCAGTTCTTC	CASSYSSRTEQFF
TRBJ1-2	TRBV4-2	many	TRBD1	TGTGCCAGCAGCGACGACTTTGAGCCTTACACGGGACAGGGGTATGGCTACACCTTC	CASSDDFEPYTGQGYGYTF
TRBJ2-5	TRBV11-2	many	TRBD2	TGTGCCAGCAGCTTAGAGTTGGCGGGGGGGACCCAGTACTTC	CASSLELAGGTQYF
TRBJ2-3	TRBV5-1	many	-	TGCGCCAGCAGCTTGTTCTCCCCGACGGCCATTGGGGGAGATACGCAGTATTTT	CASSLFSPTAIGGDTQYF
TRBJ2-5	TRBV20-1	many	TRBD2	TGCAGTGCTCAAGGGACTAGCGGACGGGAGACCCAGTACTTC	CSAQGTSGRETQYF
TRBJ2-1	TRBV24-1	many	-	TGTGCCACCAGTGATAGGACGGAGCAGTTCTTC	CATSDRTEQFF
TRBJ1-1	TRBV6-2/TRBV6-3	-	TRBD1	TGTGCCAGCAGTAACCCATCCGGGACAGGGCGAACTGAAGCTTTCTTT	CASSNPSGTGRTEAFF
TRBJ2-3	TRBV3-1	-	-	TGTGCCAGCAGCCCCCTTCTAGTGAGGCCAGATACGCAGTATTTT	CASSPLLVRPDTQYF
TRBJ1-6	TRBV2	many	TRBD1	TGTGCCAGCAGTGAAAGCCCCTTGGCTCGGGACAGCCATAATTCACCCCTCCACTTT	CASSESPLARDSHNSPLHF
TRBJ1-4	TRBV11-2	many	TRBD1	TGTGCCAGCAGCACTCAGGGGGGGAAACTGTTTTTT	CASSTQGGKLFF
TRBJ2-7	TRBV5-4	many	TRBD2	TGTGCCAGCAGAGCGGGAGGAGGGAACGAGCAGTACTTC	CASRAGGGNEQYF
TRBJ1-1	TRBV14	-	-	TGTGCCAGCAGCCAAGTATTGAGAGGGGGTTACACTGAAGCTTTCTTT	CASSQVLRGGYTEAFF
TRBJ1-3	TRBV7-8	many	-	TGTGCCAGCAGCCGCGAATACTCGCCCCTCTCTGGAAACACCATATATTTT	CASSREYSPLSGNTIYF
TRBJ2-3	TRBV30	-	-	TGTGCCTGGAGCGGCGGAGCAGCTAGCACAGATACGCAGTATTTT	CAWSGGAASTDTQYF
TRBJ2-1	TRBV6-1	-	-	TGTGCCAGCAGTGCTGGTGGGGTCGGGGAGCAGTTCTTC	CASSAGGVGEQFF
TRBJ1-2	TRBV11-2	many	-	TGTGCCAGCAGCCCCCACTCTATAGCTAACTATGGCTACACCTTC	CASSPHSIANYGYTF
TRBJ2-7	TRBV7-9	many	-	TGTGCCAGCAGCCCGGATCCCTGGGACGAGCAGTACTTC	CASSPDPWDEQYF
TRBJ2-1	TRBV6-1	many	TRBD1	TGTGCCAGCAGCCGAGGACAGGGGACCGTCACTGAGCAGTTCTTC	CASSRGQGTVTEQFF
TRBJ1-1	TRBV20-1	many	-	TGCAGTGCTAGAGGATTCAGTTGGGAAGAAGCTTTCTTT	CSARGFSWEEAFF
TRBJ2-3	TRBV20-1	many	TRBD2	TGCAGTGCTAGAGAACAGGGACTAGCGAGGACAGATACGCAGTATTTT	CSAREQGLARTDTQYF
TRBJ2-7	TRBV4-2	many	-	TGTGCCAGCAGCCAAGTGGGCAGGAACGAGCAGTACTTC	CASSQVGRNEQYF
TRBJ2-1	TRBV19	few	-	TGTGCCAGTAGTATAGGTGCAGGGAGAACGAACAATGAGCAGTTCTTC	CASSIGAGRTNNEQFF
TRBJ2-1	TRBV12-3/TRBV12-4	many	-	TGTGCCAGCAGTTTCCCGGGGACCGATGAGCAGTTCTTC	CASSFPGTDEQFF
TRBJ1-5	TRBV7-2	-	-	TGTGCCAGCAGCCCCGACCAGGGATACAATCAGCCCCAGCATTTT	CASSPDQGYNQPQHF
TRBJ2-1	TRBV19	few	-	TGTGCCAGTAGTATAGGAGGGATGGGTTGGAATGAGCAGTTCTTC	CASSIGGMGWNEQFF
TRBJ2-7	TRBV7-3	many	TRBD2	TGTGCCAGCAGCTCCCGCGCATGGACTAGAGGCTCCTACGAGCAGTACTTC	CASSSRAWTRGSYEQYF
TRBJ1-2	TRBV18	many	-	TGTGCCAGCTCACCACCGACGGGAATCTATGGCTACACCTTC	CASSPPTGIYGYTF
TRBJ2-7	TRBV6-5	-	TRBD2	TGTGCCAGCAGTTACTCTACGGGAGGCGGGAGCCCCTACGAGCAGTACTTC	CASSYSTGGGSPYEQYF
TRBJ2-1	TRBV12-3/TRBV12-4	many	TRBD1	TGTGCCAGCAGTTCGGACAGGGAATCCTACAATGAGCAGTTCTTC	CASSSDRESYNEQFF
TRBJ2-1	TRBV12-3/TRBV12-4	few	-	TGTGCCAGCACCCTGGGGGCCGATGAGCAGTTCTTC	CASTLGADEQFF
TRBJ2-3	TRBV7-8	many	-	TGTGCCAGCAGCTTAGACCCGATCCTGTCGCAGTATTTT	CASSLDPILSQYF
TRBJ1-4	TRBV27	many	-	TGTGCCAGCAAAGAACGGGTAAATGAAAAACTGTTTTTT	CASKERVNEKLFF
TRBJ2-1	TRBV2	many	TRBD1	TGTGCCAGCAGAGCCGGGACAGGTCCGTTGTACAATGAGCAGTTCTTC	CASRAGTGPLYNEQFF
TRBJ2-2	TRBV29-1	many	TRBD2	TGCAGCGTCAGGACTAGCGGGGGCACCGGGGAGCTGTTTTTT	CSVRTSGGTGELFF
TRBJ2-1	TRBV2	many	-	TGTGCCAGCAGTGTAGGATCCCCCTACAATGAGCAGTTCTTC	CASSVGSPYNEQFF
TRBJ2-5	TRBV6-1	-	-	TGTGCCAGCAGGCAACCAGCAGTTTATGGAGAGACCCAGTACTTC	CASRQPAVYGETQYF
TRBJ2-7	TRBV9	few	-	TGTGCCAGCAGCGCGGGGACCGAAAGTTTCCACGAGCAGTACTTC	CASSAGTESFHEQYF
TRBJ2-3	TRBV10-3	many	TRBD1	TGTGCCATCAGTGGGGGGCCCGGGACAGGGACGAGGCCAGATACGCAGTATTTT	CAISGGPGTGTRPDTQYF
TRBJ1-2	TRBV13	many	-	TGTGCCAGCAGCTCCAATCCTGGGGATGGCTACACCTTC	CASSSNPGDGYTF
TRBJ2-1	TRBV6-1	few	-	TGTGCCAGCAGCGCGTCGACTATAAATGAGCAGTTCTTC	CASSASTINEQFF
TRBJ1-2	TRBV5-5	many	-	TGTGCCAGCAGCTTTTCCCAGGATGGCTACACCTTC	CASSFSQDGYTF
TRBJ1-5	TRBV6-2/TRBV6-3	many	-	TGTGCCAGCAGTTACTCGAGGAGCAATCAGCCCCAGCATTTT	CASSYSRSNQPQHF
TRBJ1-6	TRBV5-1	many	-	TGCGCCAGCAGCTTGGCGACAGGACATAATTCACCCCTCCACTTT	CASSLATGHNSPLHF
TRBJ2-7	TRBV6-1	-	TRBD2	TGTGCCAGCAGCCCTACTAGCGTGGGCGCCTACGAGCAGTACTTC	CASSPTSVGAYEQYF
TRBJ1-2	TRBV20-1	many	-	TGCAGTGCTAGAGTTCCCGTTTATGGCTACACCTTC	CSARVPVYGYTF
TRBJ1-1	TRBV12-3/TRBV12-4	-	-	TGTGCCAGCAGCTCGTGGGGGCGGGAAGCTTTCTTT	CASSSWGREAFF
TRBJ1-1	TRBV29-1	-	TRBD1	TGCAGCGTGGGGACAGGTATAGCTTTCTTT	CSVGTGIAFF
TRBJ2-3	TRBV11-3	-	TRBD2	TGTGCCAGCAGCTTGACCGTGACTAGCGGGGGGGCAAGCGGATTGGAGCGGCACAGATACGCAGTATTT	CASSLTVTSGGASGLERHRYAVF
TRBJ2-2	TRBV2	few	-	TGTGCCAGCAGTGGTATGGTGGGAACCGGGGAGCTGTTTTTT	CASSGMVGTGELFF
TRBJ2-7	TRBV9	few	-	TGTGCCAGCAGCGTAGGGGCGGAGAGGGGGTACGAGCAGTACTTC	CASSVGAERGYEQYF
TRBJ1-1	TRBV5-5	-	-	TGTGCCAGCAGCTTGGATCCAGGCCCCTGGGGCACTGAAGCTTTCTTT	CASSLDPGPWGTEAFF